This is a list of T cell receptor beta chains from one sample in a study of Tregs in tolerant kidney transplant recipients. Some clones are missing from TCRdb's copy, which holds only in-frame ones; the method was immunoSEQ multiplex PCR. The data show about 110,000 clones, with almost 90% seen just once and under 0.35% held by the top ten. This material consisted of CD4+ T cells from blood, taken before the transplant. These TCRs come from a human donor who received a combined kidney and bone marrow transplant. The CDR3 runs from the conserved cysteine through the conserved F or W. D genes are given only for firm matches. Rows may omit the clone size; those that give it use once, few, many or a size class.

CDR3 DNA | CDR3 protein | clone size | D gene | J gene | V gene
TGCGCCAGCAGCAGAATGCAGGGGGCCGGCACAGATACGCAGTATTTT | CASSRMQGAGTDTQYF | - | TRBD1 | TRBJ2-3 | TRBV5-1
TGTGCCAGCAGTGAAACCCTCTCAGCAACTAATGAAAAACTGTTTTTT | CASSETLSATNEKLFF | - | - | TRBJ1-4 | TRBV6-1
TGTGCCTGGAGTGTACTAGCGGGAGTAAACAATGAGCAGTTCTTC | CAWSVLAGVNNEQFF | - | TRBD2 | TRBJ2-1 | TRBV30
TGTGCCAGCAGCTTGGACAGTACCGGTGAAAAACTGTTTTTT | CASSLDSTGEKLFF | - | - | TRBJ1-4 | TRBV7-2
TGTGCCAGCAGCTTATTCTACGAGCAGTACTTC | CASSLFYEQYF | - | - | TRBJ2-7 | TRBV2
TGCGCCAGCAACACGCAGGGGTCAGTCTATGGCTACACCTTC | CASNTQGSVYGYTF | - | - | TRBJ1-2 | TRBV5-1
TGTGCCAGCAGTGATCGGCAGGGTACGAATGAAAAACTGTTTTTT | CASSDRQGTNEKLFF | - | - | TRBJ1-4 | TRBV25-1
TGTGCCAGCAGCCTCGGGAGTAAAACAGATACGCAGTATTTT | CASSLGSKTDTQYF | - | - | TRBJ2-3 | TRBV11-3
TGCGCCAGCAGCATTACACCGGGACAGGGGGAAGAGACCCAGTACTTC | CASSITPGQGEETQYF | once | TRBD1 | TRBJ2-5 | TRBV5-1
TGCAGCGTTGCCGACAGGGGTTCCACCTATGGCTACACCTTC | CSVADRGSTYGYTF | - | TRBD1 | TRBJ1-2 | TRBV29-1
TGTGCCAGCAGCCCAATATCCAGGGTCGGCTCCTACGAGCAGTACTTC | CASSPISRVGSYEQYF | - | - | TRBJ2-7 | TRBV7-2
TGTGCCACCAGCAGAGGGAGGACAGGGGGCTGGGAGACCCAGTACTTC | CATSRGRTGGWETQYF | - | TRBD1 | TRBJ2-5 | TRBV15
TGTGCCAGCAGCCAAGACGGTAGCGGGGGGCGAGAGACCCAGTACTTC | CASSQDGSGGRETQYF | - | TRBD2 | TRBJ2-5 | TRBV4-2
TGTGCCAGCTGCCCTGGGGGGAGCTACGAGCAGTACTTC | CASCPGGSYEQYF | - | - | TRBJ2-7 | TRBV28
TGCAGTGGCGGCAGAGAGACCCAGTACTTC | CSGGRETQYF | - | - | TRBJ2-5 | TRBV20-1
TGCGCCAGCAGCTTCTCTGGGTTAGCGGGGTCAGGAGAGACCCAGTACTTC | CASSFSGLAGSGETQYF | - | TRBD2 | TRBJ2-5 | TRBV5-1
TGTGCCAGCGCGAAACAGGGGTTCGGGGCCAACGTCCTGACTTTC | CASAKQGFGANVLTF | - | TRBD1 | TRBJ2-6 | TRBV28
TGTGCCAGCAGCCAAGATGGGACTAGCGGCCAAGAGACCCAGTACTTC | CASSQDGTSGQETQYF | - | TRBD2 | TRBJ2-5 | TRBV4-2
TGTGCCAGCAGCTCCGGGGTAGCAGATACGCAGTATTTT | CASSSGVADTQYF | - | - | TRBJ2-3 | TRBV7-2
TGTGCCAGCAGTTATAGCCCCGTAGCGGAGCAGTACTTC | CASSYSPVAEQYF | - | - | TRBJ2-7 | TRBV6-5
TGTGCCAGCAGCCTTTGGCGGGCTTTTACGGAGGCTGGAAACACCATATATTTT | CASSLWRAFTEAGNTIYF | - | - | TRBJ1-3 | TRBV5-6
TGTGCCAGCAGCGCAGGGGGCTTGGACGAGCAGTACTTC | CASSAGGLDEQYF | - | TRBD1 | TRBJ2-7 | TRBV2
TGTGCCAGCAGTCCGCACAGGGGGCTAGGCACTGAAGCTTTCTTT | CASSPHRGLGTEAFF | - | TRBD1 | TRBJ1-1 | TRBV28
TGTGCCAGCAGTGATCATCTGGGACAGGCTATTCTCTTC | CASSDHLGQAILF | - | TRBD1 | TRBJ2-7 | TRBV25-1
TGTGCCAGCAGCCACCGGACTAGCGGGAGCAATGAGCAGTTCTTC | CASSHRTSGSNEQFF | - | TRBD2 | TRBJ2-1 | TRBV6-5
TGTGCTAGTGGGGAGAGGTGGACAGGGGCCGATACGCAGTATTTT | CASGERWTGADTQYF | - | TRBD1 | TRBJ2-3 | TRBV12-5
TGTGCCTGGAGTGGCCTAGCGGGACACACAAGCTCCTACAATGAGCAGTTCTTC | CAWSGLAGHTSSYNEQFF | - | TRBD2 | TRBJ2-1 | TRBV30
TGTGCCAGCGGAAAGACAGGGGGGGAGAGGGGCTACACCTTC | CASGKTGGERGYTF | - | TRBD1 | TRBJ1-2 | TRBV6-5
TGTGCCAGCACCCGGGACAGGATTAACTATGGCTACACCTTC | CASTRDRINYGYTF | - | TRBD1 | TRBJ1-2 | TRBV28
TGTGCCAGCAGTGCGGCTAGCGGGGGGGCTGGCTCCTACAATGAGCAGTTCTTC | CASSAASGGAGSYNEQFF | - | TRBD2 | TRBJ2-1 | TRBV6-1
TGTGCCAGCACCGACGACAGGGCTTCCGAGCAGTACTTC | CASTDDRASEQYF | once | TRBD1 | TRBJ2-7 | TRBV6-5
TGTGCCAGCAGCTTATCAGGGGGACAGGGATACGAGCAGTACTTC | CASSLSGGQGYEQYF | - | TRBD1 | TRBJ2-7 | TRBV7-9
TGTGCCAGCAGCCAAGAGGGGGCCCGCTACCCAAATTCACCCCTCCACTTT | CASSQEGARYPNSPLHF | - | - | TRBJ1-6 | TRBV4-2
TGTGCCAGCTCACCACAACAGGGGGTAATGAACACTGAAGCTTTCTTT | CASSPQQGVMNTEAFF | - | TRBD1 | TRBJ1-1 | TRBV18
TGTGCCAGCAGTGACCTTCAGGGAACTCCTTACAATCAGCCCCAGCATTTT | CASSDLQGTPYNQPQHF | once | - | TRBJ1-5 | TRBV2
TGTGCCAGCAGTTCCGGGACAGGGGATGGCTACACCTTC | CASSSGTGDGYTF | few | TRBD1 | TRBJ1-2 | TRBV2
TGTGCCAGCAGTTTAGTCAGGTCGCTTGGCTACACCTTC | CASSLVRSLGYTF | - | - | TRBJ1-2 | TRBV28
TGTGCCTGGAGTGTACTTGGGACAGGGATGGAGCCCCAGCATTTT | CAWSVLGTGMEPQHF | - | TRBD1 | TRBJ1-5 | TRBV30
TGTGCCAGCAGCTTGGGACTAGTGTTCTACGAGCAGTACTTC | CASSLGLVFYEQYF | few | - | TRBJ2-7 | TRBV5-5
TGTGCCAGCAGCTTAGGGGGGGGCCACGAGCAGTACTTC | CASSLGGGHEQYF | - | - | TRBJ2-7 | TRBV11-2
TGTGCCAGCAGCTCCTTTAGGAGGTCGGCCGGGGAGCTGTTTTTT | CASSSFRRSAGELFF | - | - | TRBJ2-2 | TRBV28
TGCGCCAGCAGCCAAGATAATTCGCCAGGGGGCAGGGGCTATGGCTACACCTTC | CASSQDNSPGGRGYGYTF | - | TRBD1 | TRBJ1-2 | TRBV4-1
TGTGCCAGCAGCCTGCCTAACACGCAGTATTTT | CASSLPNTQYF | - | - | TRBJ2-3 | TRBV6-1
TGTGCCAGCTCCCGGGGGGGGAGCTCCTACGAGCAGTACTTC | CASSRGGSSYEQYF | once | TRBD2 | TRBJ2-7 | TRBV18
TGTGCCAGCTGGGTGGACAGGGTCTTCTACAATGAGCAGTTCTTC | CASWVDRVFYNEQFF | - | TRBD1 | TRBJ2-1 | TRBV6-1
TGTGCCAGCAGCTTGGATAACAGATTGAACACTGAAGCTTTCTTT | CASSLDNRLNTEAFF | - | - | TRBJ1-1 | TRBV5-4
TGTGCCAGCAGCCACAGGGGAGGAGTGGATCAGCCCCAGCATTTT | CASSHRGGVDQPQHF | - | TRBD1 | TRBJ1-5 | TRBV5-8
TGTGCCAGCTCAACCAAGGACGGGAGCGGCCACGAGCAGTACTTC | CASSTKDGSGHEQYF | few | - | TRBJ2-7 | TRBV18
TGTGCCAGCAGCCGGACAGGGCAGCAAGCCTACAATGAGCAGTTCTTC | CASSRTGQQAYNEQFF | - | TRBD1 | TRBJ2-1 | TRBV7-9
TGTGCCAGCAGCCCGGGAGGGACTACTCCCTACAATGAGCAGTTCTTC | CASSPGGTTPYNEQFF | - | TRBD2 | TRBJ2-1 | TRBV9
TGTGCCAGCACCCTAGAGGGTTCTCATCAGCCCCAGCATTTT | CASTLEGSHQPQHF | few | - | TRBJ1-5 | TRBV2
TGCGCCAGCAGCCAAGATTTTGCGGGAGGGTCCTACAATGAGCAGTTCTTC | CASSQDFAGGSYNEQFF | - | TRBD2 | TRBJ2-1 | TRBV4-1
TGTGCCAGCAGTTTGGGGGGGGCGCGCAATCAGCCCCAGCATTTT | CASSLGGARNQPQHF | - | - | TRBJ1-5 | TRBV27